Sequencing of this T cell receptor (beta chain) was carried out in a study of blood T cell repertoires in COVID-19. Data came from immunoSEQ multiplex PCR; TCRdb stores just in-frame clones and leaves some out. The repertoire holds 95,000 to 150,000 clones, with roughly 89% as singletons. The cohort comprised adults aged about 18 to 89 years residing in 20 to 30 US areas. The CDR3 length is 15 residues. Germline V gene lookup returns CDR1 KGHSH and CDR2 LQKENI. The V and J ends lost 4 bases and 0 bases respectively, with 9 bases between them. The receptor's source is a woman aged 25-40 years who had recovered from COVID-19. Sequenced input: PBMCs or T cells enriched from blood (not recorded which). V is TRBV18 and J is TRBJ1-4; a possible D gene is TRBD1 (6 bases). The CDR3 DNA follows: TGTGCCAGCTCACTCTACAGGGCAACTAATGAAAAACTGTTTTTT. It encodes CASSLYRATNEKLFF. The full variable domain, in which reference TRBV18 and TRBJ1-4 provide the parts outside the CDR3, is NAGVMQNPRHLVRRRGQEARLRCSPMKGHSHVYWYRQLPEEGLKFMVYLQKENIIDESGMPKERFSAEFPKEGPSILRIQQVVRGDSAAYFCASSLYRATNEKLFFGSGTQLSVL.